One T cell receptor beta chain is described in this entry. The study ran its PCR with 60 Vbeta and 13 Jbeta primers. Profiling relied on immunoSEQ multiplex PCR, and the TCRdb table lists in-frame clones only, not all of them. The sample has 100,000 to 150,000 clones; around 84% are singletons. These data belong to a study of cytomegalovirus exposure and HLA in healthy donors. J was trimmed by 8 bases and V by 4 bases; bases with no gene match: 11. This CDR3 comprises 15 residues. Germline V gene data show CDR1 as LNHDA and CDR2 as SQIVND (reference sequence). The origin of this receptor is a man in his forties or fifties in good health and CMV-seronegative. The source material was PBMCs. V gene TRBV19 combines with J gene TRBJ2-1; TRBD2 matches at 7 bases. CDR3 amino acids: CASSNFLKAGDEQFF. The CDR3 nucleotides are TGTGCCAGTAGTAACTTTTTAAAGGCGGGGGATGAGCAGTTCTTC.